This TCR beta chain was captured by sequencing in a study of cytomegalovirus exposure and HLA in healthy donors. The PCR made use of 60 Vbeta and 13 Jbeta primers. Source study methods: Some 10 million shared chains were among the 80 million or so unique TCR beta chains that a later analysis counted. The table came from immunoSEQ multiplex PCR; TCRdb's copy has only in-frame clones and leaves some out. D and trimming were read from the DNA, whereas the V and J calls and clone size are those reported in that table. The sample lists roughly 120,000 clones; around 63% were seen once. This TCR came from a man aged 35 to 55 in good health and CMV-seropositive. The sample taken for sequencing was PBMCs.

CDR3 nucleotides: TGTGCCAGCAGTTACTCGACGGGGAGCGGGACTAATACGCAGTATTTT. Its translation: CASSYSTGSGTNTQYF. The rearrangement joins TRBV6-6 to TRBJ2-3; TRBD2 agrees at 7 bases. The CDR3 has 16 amino acids. Germline CDR1 MNHNY, CDR2 SVGAGI (reference sequence). With V trimmed by 0 bases and J by 7 bases, 10 bases remained unmatched.